This T cell receptor beta chain was recorded in a study of identical twins. Broader study findings: In zero-insertion analyses, partial confounding could arise from invariant MAIT and iNKT cells.

This clonotype was picked up many times. Its antigen is as yet unknown. V shed 3 bases and J shed 7 bases, with 12 bases lying between them. This CDR3 region has 14 residues. Germline V gene lookup returns CDR1 SGHAT and CDR2 FQNNGV. Everyone who gave samples was a healthy Caucasian. MiXCR was run by TCRdb on the 5' RACE reads, yielding one entry per CDR3 protein. Of about 720,000 distinct CDR3 sequences detected, 8.6% appear once; the ten largest clones hold about 0.98%. In addition, the sample was reused for a study of yellow fever vaccine responses in identical twins.

Specimen: PBMCs. This clonotype was obtained from a young woman in good health. The chain couples TRBV11-2 to TRBJ1-4, with D tentatively TRBD1 (5 bases). The CDR3 DNA sequence: TGTGCCAGCAGCTTCCAACTAAGGGGTGAAAAACTGTTTTTT. Encoded protein: CASSFQLRGEKLFF.